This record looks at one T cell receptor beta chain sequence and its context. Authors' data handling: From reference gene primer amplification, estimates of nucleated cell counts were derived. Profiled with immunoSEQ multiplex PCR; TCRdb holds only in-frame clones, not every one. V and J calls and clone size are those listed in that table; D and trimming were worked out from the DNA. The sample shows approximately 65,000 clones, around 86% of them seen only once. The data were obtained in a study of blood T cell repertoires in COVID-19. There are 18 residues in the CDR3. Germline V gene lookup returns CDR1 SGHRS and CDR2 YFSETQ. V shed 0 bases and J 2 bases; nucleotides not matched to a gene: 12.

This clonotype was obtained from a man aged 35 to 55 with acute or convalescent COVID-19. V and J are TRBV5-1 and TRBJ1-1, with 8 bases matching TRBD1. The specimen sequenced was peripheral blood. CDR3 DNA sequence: TGCGCCAGCAGCTTGGCCGGCAGGGGGCGCTCCGGAAACACTGAAGCTTTCTTT. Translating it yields CASSLAGRGRSGNTEAFF.